The 3 T cell receptor beta chains presented below share a single source sample, sequenced in a study of shared clonotypes between healthy human individuals (dated by TCRdb to 2020 to 2022). Library construction relied on the immunoSEQ multiplex PCR assay. Drawn from immuneACCESS, this table holds only the in-frame rearrangements with V and J called that TCRdb kept. Clones are partly lost; checked studies trace under half to an unresolved V gene and leave the rest unexplained. The sample table shows around 650,000 clones, and around 96% are seen once. Of the sample, about 0.12% falls within the top ten clones. CD8 naive samples were CD45RO-negative cells positively selected for CCR7, giving a CD45RA+CCR7+ population that excluded TemRA cells. Sequenced input: naive CD8+ T cells sorted from blood. Read against the paper, the sample's cell subset or site label means: CD45RA+CCR7+. The receptors here all came from a woman aged 25 to 39 in good health.

The chain recombines TRBV13 with TRBJ2-7, with D perhaps TRBD1 (6 bases). The CDR3 covers 14 residues. Germline assignment: CDR1 PRHDT and CDR2 FYEKMQ (reference sequence). Deletions cut 4 bases from V and 1 base from J, with 11 bases between. The CDR3 coding sequence is TGTGCCAGCAGCTACGGTGGACAGTCCTACGAGCAGTACTTC. Translating it yields CASSYGGQSYEQYF.

The chain joins TRBV13 to TRBJ1-1, with 7 bases aligning to TRBD1. This CDR3 comprises 12 residues. With 5 bases clipped from V and 11 bases from J, the junction kept 8 bases outside the gene matches. Germline CDR1 is PRHDT and CDR2 is FYEKMQ (reference sequence). The CDR3 is CASSIRQGQAFF. The CDR3 coding sequence is TGTGCCAGCAGCATAAGACAGGGCCAGGCTTTCTTT.

The gene calls are TRBV20-1 and TRBJ2-5, with D uncertain. Trimming removed 6 bases at V and 5 bases at J, with 10 bases between. The CDR3 sequence is 11 residues long. Germline CDR1 DFQATT, CDR2 SNEGSKA (reference sequence). CDR3 region: CSASHGETQYF. Written as DNA, the CDR3 is TGCAGTGCATCCCATGGGGAGACCCAGTACTTC.